This T cell receptor (beta chain) was observed in a study of T cells in Graves' hyperthyroidism and ophthalmopathy. Study conclusions and caveats: Ophthalmopathy was model-predicted a median around 6.7 months pre-onset. From stable hyperthyroidism, ophthalmopathy was set apart by a 13 V-J model. Most clonotypes expanded in the thyroid (above 0.001) were also present in blood.

Disease duration was under 3 months in the ophthalmopathy patients, who also had a Clinical Activity Score of at least 3 and a NOSPECS grade of at least 4. From RNA transcripts, TCR beta CDR3 regions were amplified. First-round RT-PCR of the TCR CDR3 relied on the HTBI primer set. TCRdb independently ran MiXCR on the multiplex PCR reads; one entry per CDR3 protein. The table records 500,000 to 600,000 distinct CDR3 sequences, about 20% of them present only once. The CDR3 extends over 17 amino acids. V was clipped by 5 bases and J by 5 bases, with 23 bases between them. Per germline, CDR1 MDHEN and CDR2 SYDVKM. This clonotype came up many times. Its antigen is still unknown.

The rearrangement joins TRBV28 to TRBJ2-3; D possibly corresponds to TRBD2 (6 bases). Input material: blood. The receptor's source is a middle-aged man with Graves' ophthalmopathy. The CDR3 DNA is TGTGCCAGCAGTCCGAGTTTGACGGGAGTCGAAAGAGATACGCAGTATTTT. Translation: CASSPSLTGVERDTQYF.